A single sample is the source of the 29 T cell receptor beta chains below, sequenced in a study of blood T cells in healthy people across ages. A J-beta primer mix and a sample-barcoded 5' primer were used in a second PCR of roughly 7 to 12 cycles. In TCRdb, the 5' RACE reads were re-called with MiXCR into one record per CDR3 protein. The sample consists of hundreds of thousands of distinct CDR3 sequences, 58% of them appearing once. Input material: blood. The receptors derive from a man aged 60 to 75 in good health.

The chain combines TRBV2 with TRBJ2-3, with D perhaps TRBD1 (5 bases). Trimming shortened V by 6 bases and J by 2 bases, and 9 bases separated the two germline ends. This CDR3 is built from 13 residues. From germline, CDR1 is SNHLY and CDR2 FYNNEI. The chain's CDR3 is CASSRQLTDTQYF. Written as DNA, the CDR3 is TGTGCCAGCAGCAGACAGCTCACAGATACGCAGTATTTT.

This clonotype came up a few times. CDR3 protein: CASSLSRTEQFF. CDR3 bases: TGTGCCAGCAGCTTAAGTCGGACAGAGCAGTTCTTC. The rearrangement joins TRBV7-2 to TRBJ2-1, with D possibly TRBD1 on 5 matching bases. Germline loops: CDR1 SGHTA, CDR2 FQGNSA. V lost 2 bases, J lost 10 bases, and 9 bases lay in between. The CDR3 totals 12 residues.

This clonotype was recorded a few times. CDR3 bases: TGTGCCAGCAGTTCGGAAACAGTGAACACCGGGGAGCTGTTTTTT. It specifies CASSSETVNTGELFF. The chain carries TRBV6-6 and TRBJ2-2; D not certain. The germline CDR1 and CDR2 sequences are MNHNY and SVGAGI (reference sequence). The CDR3 covers 15 residues. Trimming removed 4 bases from V and 1 base from J, with 10 bases in between.

The genes are TRBV7-2 and TRBJ1-2; D perhaps matches TRBD1 (5 bases). V lost 5 bases to trimming and J lost 4 bases, with 11 bases between them. Germline V gene lookup returns CDR1 SGHTA and CDR2 FQGNSA. The CDR3 is 13 amino acids. CDR3 in amino acids: CASSPREAYGYTF. DNA of the CDR3: TGTGCCAGCAGCCCCAGGGAGGCCTATGGCTACACCTTC.

This clonotype was seen more than once but under ten times. The V call is TRBV20-1, the J call TRBJ1-2; D is unclear. Per germline, CDR1 DFQATT and CDR2 SNEGSKA (reference sequence). The CDR3 covers 13 residues. Trimming cost V 0 bases and J 7 bases, with 12 bases left between them. In DNA, the CDR3 is TGCAGTGCTAGAGATCGCCAGGAAGGTGGCTACACCTTC. Amino acid sequence: CSARDRQEGGYTF.

The chain uses TRBV5-6 and TRBJ2-5; D unclear. The V end was cut by 0 bases, the J end by 9 bases, with 6 bases between. CDR3 length equals 11 residues. Per germline, CDR1 SGHDT and CDR2 YYEEEE. The DNA of the CDR3 is TGTGCCAGCAGCTTGGAAGGACCCCAGTACTTC. Translation: CASSLEGPQYF.

Concerning this clonotype itself: This may arise from a read error, as a much more abundant clone is one base away. The CDR3 region is CASSPRTNHNEQYF. CDR3 coding DNA: TGTGCCAGCAGCCCACGAACCAACCACAATGAGCAGTACTTC. This chain joins TRBV3-1 and TRBJ2-5; D is unresolved. Germline CDR1 is LGHDT and CDR2 is YNNKEL (reference sequence). The V end was cut by 4 bases, the J end by 11 bases, with 20 bases between. CDR3 length: 14 amino acids.

This chain joins TRBV19 and TRBJ2-3; TRBD1 is a possible D gene (6 bases). The CDR3 spans 15 residues. V was clipped by 3 bases and J by 6 bases, with 16 bases between them. CDR1 and CDR2 from the germline V gene are LNHDA and SQIVND (reference sequence). The CDR3: CASSIPTGFGDTQYF. In nucleotides, the CDR3 is TGTGCCAGTAGTATCCCGACAGGCTTCGGGGATACGCAGTATTTT.

This clonotype was counted between two and nine times. The V and J genes are TRBV6-5 and TRBJ1-2; D not certain. The CDR3 covers 13 residues. The V gene lost 5 bases and the J gene lost 4 bases, with 11 bases spanning the gap. CDR1 and CDR2 from the germline V gene are MNHEY and SVGAGI. Here the CDR3 DNA reads TGTGCCAGCAGTGAGGAGGCGGGCTATGGCTACACCTTC. As protein: CASSEEAGYGYTF.

V and J are TRBV9 and TRBJ2-1, with D possibly TRBD2 on 5 matching bases. Germline values: CDR1 SGDLS, CDR2 YYNGEE. V lost 0 bases, J lost 8 bases, and 15 bases lay in between. The CDR3 totals 15 residues. CDR3 protein: CASSVGVTGWDEQFF. CDR3 bases: TGTGCCAGCAGCGTAGGAGTGACGGGGTGGGATGAGCAGTTCTTC.

This clonotype was observed a handful of times. V usage is TRBV4-1 and J usage is TRBJ1-2; 11 bases align to TRBD1. There are 15 residues in the CDR3. The germline gives CDR1 MGHRA, CDR2 YSYEKL. Germline trimming cut 3 bases from V and 2 bases from J; bases unmatched to any gene: 2. The CDR3 bases are TGCGCCAGCAGCCAGGGGACAGGGGGAAACTATGGCTACACCTTC. Amino acid sequence: CASSQGTGGNYGYTF.

The rearrangement joins TRBV20-1 to TRBJ2-5; 7 nucleotides match TRBD1. Matching the DNA end better, TRBJ2-7 makes the J call doubtful. From germline, CDR1 is DFQATT and CDR2 SNEGSKA (reference sequence). This CDR3 is 14 amino acids long. CDR3 residues: CSAVQGTSSYEQYF. CDR3 DNA: TGCAGTGCCGTACAGGGGACCTCCAGCTACGAGCAGTACTTC.

This chain connects TRBV10-3 to TRBJ2-3, with 13 nucleotides matching TRBD2. Germline values: CDR1 ENHRY, CDR2 SYGVKD. Trimming at V came to 5 bases and at J to 0 bases, leaving 5 bases not matched to a gene. The CDR3 spans 17 residues. CDR3 region: CAISWTSGGSSTDTQYF. In DNA form, the CDR3 reads TGTGCCATCAGTTGGACTAGCGGGGGCTCTAGCACAGATACGCAGTATTTT.

This clonotype was picked up one time. The chain employs TRBV21-1 and TRBJ1-2. TRBV21-1 constitutes a pseudogene. The CDR3 is 17 amino acids. The CDR3 DNA sequence: TGTGCCAGCAGCAATCGGGCCCTTTTTCCCCTGGGGTATGGCTACACCTTC. Its protein product is CASSNRALFPLGYGYTF.

Concerning this clonotype itself: With a much larger clone just one base away, this may be a read error. The chain couples TRBV3-1 to TRBJ2-4; D possibly corresponds to TRBD1 (6 bases). The assigned J gene may be wrong: the sequence end matches TRBJ2-5 better. This CDR3 comprises 14 residues. CDR1 and CDR2 from the germline V gene are LGHDT and YNNKEL (reference sequence). CDR3 sequence (DNA): TGTGCCAGCAGCCCCGACAGGACTCAAGAGACCCAGTACTTC. Encoded protein: CASSPDRTQETQYF.

This rearrangement joins TRBV5-1 to TRBJ2-7; D is uncertain. Per the germline V gene, CDR1 is SGHRS and CDR2 is YFSETQ. With 0 bases removed from V and 2 bases from J, the gap between germline ends came to 9 bases. This CDR3 spans 14 amino acids. The CDR3, as DNA: TGCGCCAGCAGCTTGGTAGTCAGTCCCTACGAGCAGTACTTC. It yields the protein CASSLVVSPYEQYF.

The gene calls are TRBV2 and TRBJ2-3, with D possibly being TRBD1 (5 bases). The CDR3 covers 15 residues. V shed 3 bases and J shed 6 bases, with 16 bases lying between them. Germline V gene lookup returns CDR1 SNHLY and CDR2 FYNNEI. The CDR3 loop is CASSESPNRWDTQYF. In DNA, the CDR3 is TGTGCCAGCAGTGAGTCCCCGAACAGGTGGGATACGCAGTATTTT.

This clonotype was detected only a few times. The rearrangement uses TRBV5-1 and TRBJ2-7, with TRBD1 identical over 8 bases. The germline V gene has CDR1 SGHRS and CDR2 YFSETQ. The CDR3 contains 15 residues. The junction had 9 bases not matched to a gene; V was cut back by 2 bases and J by 5 bases. In nucleotides, the CDR3 is TGCGCCAGCAGCTTCATGGGCAGGGGGCAGGACGAGCAGTACTTC. Protein: CASSFMGRGQDEQYF.

This chain links TRBV11-2 with TRBJ2-4; no reliable D call. The CDR3 is 17 amino acids. The ends were cut back, 2 bases at V and 2 bases at J, with 16 bases in the middle. CDR1 SGHAT and CDR2 FQNNGV come from the germline V gene. Here the CDR3 reads CASSLPLLGNTKNIQYF. The CDR3 DNA reads as TGTGCCAGCAGCTTACCCCTACTGGGTAATACCAAAAACATTCAGTACTTC.

The chain uses TRBV12-3 or TRBV12-4 and TRBJ2-1, with a tentative D call TRBD2 (6 bases). This CDR3 region has 13 residues. V was trimmed by 7 bases and J by 9 bases, leaving 16 bases between them. The DNA of the CDR3 is TGTGCCAGCACTGGGTGGGGGGTTGGTGAGCAGTTCTTC. It is translated as CASTGWGVGEQFF.

The chain recombines TRBV18 with TRBJ1-1; D remains ambiguous. Trimming removed 2 bases from V and 8 bases from J, with 12 bases in between. This CDR3 region has 13 residues. CDR1 is KGHSH, CDR2 LQKENI, per germline. CDR3 sequence: CASSPGQETEAFF. The CDR3 region has the DNA TGTGCCAGCTCACCAGGGCAGGAGACAGAAGCTTTCTTT.

The V gene is TRBV7-2, the J gene TRBJ2-2, with 9 bases fitting TRBD2. Germline V CDR1 and CDR2: SGHTA, FQGNSA. The CDR3 is made up of 15 amino acids. J lost 1 base, V lost 5 bases, and 2 bases had no gene match. Written as DNA, the CDR3 is TGTGCCAGCAGCCGGACTAGCGTGAACACCGGGGAGCTGTTTTTT. Translated, it gives CASSRTSVNTGELFF.

A few counts support this clonotype. The chain employs TRBV29-1 and TRBJ1-2; the D is unclear. The germline V gene encodes CDR1 SQVTM and CDR2 ANQGSEA. V lost 3 bases and J 2 bases, leaving 10 bases between the germline ends. The CDR3 length is 13 residues. For the CDR3, the DNA is TGCAGCGTTGAGTACAGCACAAACTATGGCTACACCTTC. It is translated as CSVEYSTNYGYTF.

V gene TRBV20-1 combines with J gene TRBJ2-1; 11 bases fit TRBD1. The CDR3 length is 14 residues. V lost 2 bases and J lost 7; bases outside the gene matches: 4. Germline values: CDR1 DFQATT, CDR2 SNEGSKA (reference sequence). The CDR3, as DNA: TGCAGTGCTAGACCCGGGACAGGGGGAAATGAGCAGTTCTTC. It yields the protein CSARPGTGGNEQFF.

The chain couples TRBV10-2 to TRBJ2-7; D is perhaps TRBD1 (5 bases). Germline CDR1 and CDR2: WSHSY and SAAADI. The CDR3 covers 13 residues. The V end lost 10 bases, the J end lost 2 bases, and 15 bases lay between the germline ends. The CDR3 region has the DNA TGCGCCACGCAACTCGACAGAGCCTACGAGCAGTACTTC. It codes for CATQLDRAYEQYF.

A few counts support this clonotype. The chain combines TRBV12-3 or TRBV12-4 with TRBJ1-6; the D gene is possibly TRBD1 (6 bases). The CDR3 is 13 amino acids. Trimming pared 3 bases from V and 11 bases from J, leaving 11 bases between. The CDR3 region has the DNA TGTGCCAGCAGTTTGGAAGGGGGGACACCCCTCCACTTT. This gives the protein CASSLEGGTPLHF.

This clonotype was detected only once. The chain joins TRBV5-1 to TRBJ2-4, with a tentative D call TRBD1 (7 bases). V was trimmed by 0 bases and J by 8 bases, leaving 9 bases between them. The CDR3 contains 13 residues. Germline CDR1 is SGHRS and CDR2 is YFSETQ. The CDR3 nucleotides are TGCGCCAGCAGCTTGGGCAGGGGGGACATTCAGTACTTC. As protein: CASSLGRGDIQYF.

V and J are TRBV11-2 and TRBJ1-2, with D unclear. Germline CDR1 and CDR2: SGHAT and FQNNGV. There are 16 residues in the CDR3. V lost 5 bases, J lost 2 bases, and 18 bases lay in between. CDR3 sequence: CASSPRFVGVNYGYTF. Here the CDR3 DNA reads TGTGCCAGCAGCCCGCGCTTCGTGGGCGTAAACTATGGCTACACCTTC.

This clonotype was counted a few times. At one boundary the junction diverges from the germline segment, which might be a read error. This chain uses TRBV5-1 with TRBJ2-7; the D call may be TRBD1 or TRBD2 (5 bases each). Germline lookup yields CDR1 SGHRS and CDR2 YFSETQ. CDR3 length: 14 residues. Here the CDR3 reads CASSLQGPTYEQYF. Here the CDR3 DNA reads TGTGCCAGCAGTTTGCAGGGACCCACCTACGAGCAGTACTTC.